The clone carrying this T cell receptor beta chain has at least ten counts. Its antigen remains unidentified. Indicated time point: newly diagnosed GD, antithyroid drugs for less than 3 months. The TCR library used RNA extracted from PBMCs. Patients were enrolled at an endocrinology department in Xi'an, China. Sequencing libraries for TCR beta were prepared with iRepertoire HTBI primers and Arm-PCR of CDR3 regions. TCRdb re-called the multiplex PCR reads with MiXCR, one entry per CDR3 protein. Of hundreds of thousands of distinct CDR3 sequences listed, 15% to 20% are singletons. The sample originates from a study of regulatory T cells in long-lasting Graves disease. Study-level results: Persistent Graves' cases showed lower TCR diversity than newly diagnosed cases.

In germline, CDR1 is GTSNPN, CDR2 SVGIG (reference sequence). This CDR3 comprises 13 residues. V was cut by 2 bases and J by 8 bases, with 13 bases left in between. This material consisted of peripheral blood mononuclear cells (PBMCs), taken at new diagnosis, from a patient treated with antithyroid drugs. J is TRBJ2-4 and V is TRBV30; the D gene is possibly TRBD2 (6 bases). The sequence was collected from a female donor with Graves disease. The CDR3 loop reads CAWSPRLGDIQYF. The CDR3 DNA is TGTGCCTGGAGTCCGAGACTAGGGGACATTCAGTACTTC.